This entry features one T cell receptor beta chain sequence. What it binds is unknown. Primers for the PCR totalled 60 Vbeta and 13 Jbeta. The table came from immunoSEQ multiplex PCR; TCRdb's copy has only in-frame clones and leaves some out. The sample includes some 120,000 clones, roughly 79% of them seen just once. The record originates from a study of cytomegalovirus exposure and HLA in healthy donors. Study-level results: Accurate HLA-A and HLA-B prediction from TCR beta sequences was reported for most subjects. When analyzed later, a missense DCLRE1C variant was found to be linked to TCR beta V- and J-gene trimming.

Germline assignment: CDR1 SQVTM and CDR2 ANQGSEA. The CDR3 covers 15 residues. Trimming removed 4 bases from V and 1 base from J, with 17 bases in between. The genes are TRBV29-1 and TRBJ2-7; D is perhaps TRBD2 (5 bases). This receptor was taken from a woman aged 35 to 49 in good health and CMV-seronegative. Sequences were obtained from PBMCs. As DNA, the CDR3 is TGCAGCGTTGTGTACGAGGGCCCGCAATCCTACGAGCAGTACTTC. Encoded protein: CSVVYEGPQSYEQYF.